The rows below give T cell receptor beta chains drawn from one sample of a study of blood T cell repertoires in COVID-19. Method: immunoSEQ multiplex PCR; TCRdb's copy keeps in-frame clones and lacks some. The sample lists 70,000 to 95,000 clones, about 92% occurring once. The sample consisted of peripheral blood. The receptors stem from a woman aged 55-69 years with active COVID-19. Both conserved end residues are part of each CDR3. The D gene is left open where the match is weak. Clone size is not always given. Where it is, it says once, few, many or a class for expanded clones.

v_call	d_call	j_call	clone_size	cdr3_nt	cdr3_aa
TRBV2	NA	TRBJ1-2	NA	TGTGCCAGCAGTGAAGCGTACGGGGACTATGGCTACACCTTC	CASSEAYGDYGYTF
TRBV15	TRBD1	TRBJ2-7	NA	TGTGCCACCCAGGGGGCCGGTGACGAGCAGTACTTC	CATQGAGDEQYF
TRBV24-1	NA	TRBJ2-3	NA	TGTGCCACCAGTGATTTCCTTGGACACGGAAGCACAGATACGCAGTATTTT	CATSDFLGHGSTDTQYF
TRBV12-5	NA	TRBJ2-3	NA	TGTGCTAGTGGTTTGGCAGGGAACGCTATTTGGGGTACGCAGTATTTT	CASGLAGNAIWGTQYF
TRBV28	NA	TRBJ1-5	NA	TGTGCCAGCAGTTTAGAGGTCAGGGCTACCAATCAGCCCCAGCATTTT	CASSLEVRATNQPQHF
TRBV6-5	TRBD2	TRBJ2-7	NA	TGTGCCAGCAGCCCCGGGTCTAGCGGGATATACGAGCAGTACTTC	CASSPGSSGIYEQYF
TRBV6-5	NA	TRBJ2-1	NA	TGTGCCAGCAGTTCAAGCGCGAGGTACAATGAGCAGTTCTTC	CASSSSARYNEQFF
TRBV11-2	NA	TRBJ2-5	NA	TGTGCCAGCAGCTTCAGGGACTTTCAAGAGACCCAGTACTTC	CASSFRDFQETQYF
TRBV9	NA	TRBJ2-7	NA	TGTGCCAGCAGCGTAGACAACAACTACGAGCAGTACTTC	CASSVDNNYEQYF
TRBV6-5	NA	TRBJ2-1	NA	TGTGCCATCCAGCGGACCAGCTCCTACAATGAGCAGTTCTTC	CAIQRTSSYNEQFF
TRBV3-1/TRBV3-2	TRBD1	TRBJ1-5	once	TGTGCCAGCAGCCCGACAGGGGATCAGCCCCAGCATTTT	CASSPTGDQPQHF
TRBV5-6	NA	TRBJ1-2	NA	TGTGCCAGCAGCTTGTTCCGGTCTAACTATGGCTACACCTTC	CASSLFRSNYGYTF
TRBV30	NA	TRBJ1-4	NA	TGTGCCTGGAGCGCCGCGGGGTCGCCTACTAATGAAAAACTGTTTTTT	CAWSAAGSPTNEKLFF
TRBV18	NA	TRBJ1-3	NA	TGTGCCAGCTCACCGACCGGGGGAATCTCTGGAAACACCATATATTTT	CASSPTGGISGNTIYF
TRBV4-1	TRBD2	TRBJ2-1	NA	TGCGCCAGCAGCCAAGATCGACTAGCGGGAAGCAATGAGCAGTTCTTC	CASSQDRLAGSNEQFF
TRBV10-3	TRBD2	TRBJ2-1	NA	TGTGCCATCAGTGGAGGCGGGAGTGAGCAGTTCTTC	CAISGGGSEQFF
TRBV6-1	NA	TRBJ2-5	NA	TGTGCCAGCAGTGAAGGGGCCGATTTGAGTCTAGAGACCCAGTACTTC	CASSEGADLSLETQYF
TRBV4-2	NA	TRBJ1-3	NA	TGTGCCAGCAGCCAAGAATCGGTACCCGGAAACACCATATATTTT	CASSQESVPGNTIYF
TRBV3-1/TRBV3-2	NA	TRBJ2-7	NA	TGTGCCAGCAGCCAAGAATCCAGGTTCCCCTACGAGCAGTACTTC	CASSQESRFPYEQYF
TRBV6-6	NA	TRBJ2-1	once	TGTGCCAGCACGTTAGCAGATTACAATGAGCAGTTCTTC	CASTLADYNEQFF
TRBV5-6	NA	TRBJ2-5	once	TGTGCCAGCAGCTTGGAAGCGGAGACCCAGTACTTC	CASSLEAETQYF
TRBV7-8	NA	TRBJ1-6	once	TGTGCCAGCAGCTTATCGTCGACAAGTTATAATTCACCCCTCCACTTT	CASSLSSTSYNSPLHF
TRBV7-6	NA	TRBJ2-7	NA	TGTGCCAGCAGCTTATCCCCATACATGCAGTACTTC	CASSLSPYMQYF
TRBV10-3	TRBD2	TRBJ2-1	NA	TGTGCCTCAACCCTCGTTAGCGGGGGAAACAATGAGCAGTTCTTC	CASTLVSGGNNEQFF
TRBV30	NA	TRBJ1-2	NA	TGTGCCTGGAGCCCTTCAGGCTATGGCTACACCTTC	CAWSPSGYGYTF
TRBV11-3	NA	TRBJ2-3	NA	TGTGCCAGCAGCGCCAGAACAGGCACAGATACGCAGTATTTT	CASSARTGTDTQYF
TRBV12-5	NA	TRBJ2-1	NA	TGTGCTAGTGCCCCGCCGAGCAATGAGCAGTTCTTC	CASAPPSNEQFF
TRBV3-1/TRBV3-2	NA	TRBJ1-5	NA	TGTGCCAGCAGCCAAGCTTCAGGGTTCCAGCCCCAGCATTTT	CASSQASGFQPQHF
TRBV6-6	TRBD1	TRBJ2-5	once	TGTGCCAGCAGAGGGACAGGGGGGTTGGAGACCCAGTACTTC	CASRGTGGLETQYF
TRBV5-1	TRBD2	TRBJ2-1	once	TGCGCCAGCAGCTCCTTCGGGACTAGCTACAATGAGCAGTTCTTC	CASSSFGTSYNEQFF
TRBV19	TRBD1	TRBJ1-1	NA	TGTGCCAGTAGTATAGATCGACAGGGGAACACTGAAGCTTTCTTT	CASSIDRQGNTEAFF
TRBV9	TRBD2	TRBJ2-1	NA	TGTGCCAGCAGCCCCCGGACTAGCGGGGTCAATGAGCAGTTCTTC	CASSPRTSGVNEQFF
TRBV25-1	TRBD2	TRBJ2-3	once	TGTGCCAGCAGTAAAGCGGGGGGTGGGCTCACAGATACGCAGTATTTT	CASSKAGGGLTDTQYF
TRBV9	NA	TRBJ2-1	NA	TGTGCCAGCAGCGTAGGATCACAGTACAATGAGCAGTTCTTC	CASSVGSQYNEQFF
TRBV5-1	NA	TRBJ1-1	NA	TGCGCCAGCACGGTCACAGGCAGGAACACTGAAGCTTTCTTT	CASTVTGRNTEAFF
TRBV4-3	TRBD1	TRBJ1-4	few	TGCGCCAGCAGCCAAGAGGGACAGGGTAATGAAAAACTGTTTTTT	CASSQEGQGNEKLFF
TRBV5-4	NA	TRBJ2-3	NA	TGTGCCAGCAGCCAAAGGGCGGGGGCAAGCACAGATACGCAGTATTTT	CASSQRAGASTDTQYF
TRBV7-8	NA	TRBJ1-5	NA	TGTGCCAGCAGCTTAGGCGGGGGCAGGGGAGACGCCCAGCATTTT	CASSLGGGRGDAQHF
TRBV19	NA	TRBJ1-1	few	TGTGCCAGTAGTATTGGGGGGAAAGCTTTCTTT	CASSIGGKAFF
TRBV2	NA	TRBJ1-5	NA	TGTGCCAGCAGTTCAGGGGCGCGGCAGCCCCAGCATTTT	CASSSGARQPQHF
TRBV20-1	NA	TRBJ2-7	once	TGCAGTGCTAGTGAGGGGCCGACCTACGAGCAGTACTTC	CSASEGPTYEQYF
TRBV4-1	NA	TRBJ2-6	NA	TGCGCCAGCAGCCAGGTCCAACAGGGATCCTCTGGGGCCAACGTCCTGACTTTC	CASSQVQQGSSGANVLTF
TRBV6-5	TRBD1	TRBJ1-2	NA	TGTGCCAGCAGGCCGGACAGGGTAGTCTATGGCTACACCTTC	CASRPDRVVYGYTF
TRBV27	NA	TRBJ2-5	NA	TGTGCCAGCACCCCCCACGGACAGACTTTGGAGACCCAGTACTTC	CASTPHGQTLETQYF
TRBV4-1	TRBD1	TRBJ2-3	NA	TGCGCCAGCAGCCAAGAGTGCCACAGGGGGCACAGCACAGATACGCAGTATTTT	CASSQECHRGHSTDTQYF
TRBV20-1	NA	TRBJ1-1	NA	TGCAGTGCTAGTACAGGTATTGACACTGAAGCTTTCTTT	CSASTGIDTEAFF
TRBV6-1	TRBD1	TRBJ2-3	once	TGTGCCAGCAGTGAAGCACAGGGGGACACAGATACGCAGTATTTT	CASSEAQGDTDTQYF
TRBV7-2	NA	TRBJ1-4	NA	TGTGCCAGCAGCTTAGATGCGCGTGGGGCTGTTAATGAAAAACTGTTTTTT	CASSLDARGAVNEKLFF
TRBV5-4	TRBD1	TRBJ2-2	NA	TGTGCCAGCAGCTTGGATCTCCAGGGGGCGAGTACCGGGGAGCTGTTTTTT	CASSLDLQGASTGELFF
TRBV19	TRBD1	TRBJ1-1	NA	TGTGCCAGTAGACCGGGACAGGGGGAGATGAACACTGAAGCTTTCTTT	CASRPGQGEMNTEAFF